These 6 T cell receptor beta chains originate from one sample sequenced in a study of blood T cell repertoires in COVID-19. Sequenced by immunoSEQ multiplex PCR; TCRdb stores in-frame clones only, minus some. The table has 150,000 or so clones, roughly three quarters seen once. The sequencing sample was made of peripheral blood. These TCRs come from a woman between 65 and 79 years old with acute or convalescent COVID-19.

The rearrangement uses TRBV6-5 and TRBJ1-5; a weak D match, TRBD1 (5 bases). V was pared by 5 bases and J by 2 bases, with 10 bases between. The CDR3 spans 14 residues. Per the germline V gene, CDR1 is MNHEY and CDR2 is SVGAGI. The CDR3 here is CASSPRRGNQPQHF. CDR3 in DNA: TGTGCCAGCAGTCCCCGCAGGGGCAATCAGCCCCAGCATTTT.

DNA for the CDR3: TGTGCCAGCAGCTTAAGGGCTAGCGGGGCTGATACGCAGTATTTT. It encodes CASSLRASGADTQYF. This rearrangement joins TRBV7-2 to TRBJ2-3; 9 bases line up with TRBD2. Germline CDR1 and CDR2: SGHTA and FQGNSA. V gave up 2 bases and J gave up 6 bases; unmatched junction bases: 6. The CDR3 runs to 15 residues.

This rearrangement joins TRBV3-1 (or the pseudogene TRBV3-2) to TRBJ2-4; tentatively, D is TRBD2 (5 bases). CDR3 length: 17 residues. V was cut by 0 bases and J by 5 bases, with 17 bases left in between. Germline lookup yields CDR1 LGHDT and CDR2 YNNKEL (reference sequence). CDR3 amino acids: CASSQDSRRPGENIQYF. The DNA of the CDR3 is TGTGCCAGCAGCCAAGATTCAAGGAGGCCCGGCGAAAACATTCAGTACTTC.

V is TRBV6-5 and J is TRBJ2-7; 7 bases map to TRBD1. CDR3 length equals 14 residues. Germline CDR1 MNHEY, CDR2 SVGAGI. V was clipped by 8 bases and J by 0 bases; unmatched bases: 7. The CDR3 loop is CASRAGTASYEQYF. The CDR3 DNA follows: TGTGCCAGCCGGGCCGGGACAGCCTCCTACGAGCAGTACTTC.

The CDR3 is CASSSRSTAGGDTDTQYF. The CDR3 DNA reads as TGCGCCAGCAGCTCGCGATCCACAGCGGGAGGGGACACAGATACGCAGTATTTT. This rearrangement joins TRBV5-1 to TRBJ2-3, with 10 bases identical to TRBD2. Germline CDR1 SGHRS, CDR2 YFSETQ. V lost 3 bases and J lost 2; bases outside the gene matches: 12. There are 18 residues in the CDR3. The variable domain in full, with the rest retrieved from reference TRBV5-1 and TRBJ2-3, is KAGVTQTPRYLIKTRGQQVTLSCSPISGHRSVSWYQQTPGQGLQFLFEYFSETQRNKGNFPGRFSGRQFSNSRSEMNVSTLELGDSALYLCASSSRSTAGGDTDTQYFGPGTRLTVL.

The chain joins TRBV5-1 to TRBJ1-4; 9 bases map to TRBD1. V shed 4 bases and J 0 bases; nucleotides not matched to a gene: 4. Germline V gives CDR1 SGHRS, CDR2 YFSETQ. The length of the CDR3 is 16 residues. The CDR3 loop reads CASSPGQGATNEKLFF. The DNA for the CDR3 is TGCGCCAGCAGCCCGGGACAGGGCGCAACTAATGAAAAACTGTTTTTT.